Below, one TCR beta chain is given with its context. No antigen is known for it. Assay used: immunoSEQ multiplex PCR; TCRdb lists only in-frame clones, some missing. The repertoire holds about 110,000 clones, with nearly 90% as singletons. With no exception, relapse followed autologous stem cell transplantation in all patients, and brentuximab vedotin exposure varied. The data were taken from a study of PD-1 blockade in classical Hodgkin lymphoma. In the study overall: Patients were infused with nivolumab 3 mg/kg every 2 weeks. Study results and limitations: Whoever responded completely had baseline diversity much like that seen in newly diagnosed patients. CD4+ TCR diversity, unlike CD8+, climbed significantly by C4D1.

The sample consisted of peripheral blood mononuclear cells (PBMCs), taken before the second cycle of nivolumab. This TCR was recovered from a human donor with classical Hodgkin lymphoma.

DNA of the CDR3: TGTGCCAGCACCTTCCTCGGGTCTGGGGCCAACGTCCTGACTTTC. It yields the protein CASTFLGSGANVLTF. The chain uses TRBV5-6 and TRBJ2-6, with D unclear. Germline V gene sequence: CDR1 SGHDT, CDR2 YYEEEE. The CDR3 length is 15 residues. V was trimmed by 6 bases and J by 1 base, leaving 11 bases between them. The full variable domain, completed using reference TRBV5-6 and TRBJ2-6, is DAGVTQSPTHLIKTRGQQVTLRCSPKSGHDTVSWYQQALGQGPQFIFQYYEEEERQRGNFPDRFSGHQFPNYSSELNVNALLLGDSALYLCASTFLGSGANVLTFGAGSRLTVL.